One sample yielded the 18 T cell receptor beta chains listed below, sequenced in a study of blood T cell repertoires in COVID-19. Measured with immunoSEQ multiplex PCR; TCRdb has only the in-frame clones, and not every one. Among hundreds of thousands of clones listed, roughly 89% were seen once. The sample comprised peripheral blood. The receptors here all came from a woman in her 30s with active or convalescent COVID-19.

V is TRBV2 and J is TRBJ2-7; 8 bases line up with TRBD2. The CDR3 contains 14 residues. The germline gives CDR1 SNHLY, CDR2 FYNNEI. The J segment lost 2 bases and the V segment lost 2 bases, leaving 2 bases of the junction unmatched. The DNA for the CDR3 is TGTGCCAGCAGTGAACTTAGCGGGACCTACGAGCAGTACTTC. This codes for CASSELSGTYEQYF.

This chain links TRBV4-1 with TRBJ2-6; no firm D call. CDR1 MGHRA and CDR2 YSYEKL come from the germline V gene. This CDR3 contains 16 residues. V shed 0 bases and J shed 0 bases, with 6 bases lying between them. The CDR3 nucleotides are TGCGCCAGCAGCCAAGATGGAGACTCTGGGGCCAACGTCCTGACTTTC. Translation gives CASSQDGDSGANVLTF.

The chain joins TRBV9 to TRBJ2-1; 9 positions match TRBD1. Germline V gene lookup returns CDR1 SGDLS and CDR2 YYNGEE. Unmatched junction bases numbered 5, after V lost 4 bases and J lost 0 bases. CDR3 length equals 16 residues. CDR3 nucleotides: TGTGCCAGCAGCAACACAGGGGGCTCCTCCTACAATGAGCAGTTCTTC. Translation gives CASSNTGGSSYNEQFF. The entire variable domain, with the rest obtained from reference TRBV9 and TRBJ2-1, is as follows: DSGVTQTPKHLITATGQRVTLRCSPRSGDLSVYWYQQSLDQGLQFLIQYYNGEERAKGNILERFSAQQFPDLHSELNLSSLELGDSALYFCASSNTGGSSYNEQFFGPGTRLTVL.

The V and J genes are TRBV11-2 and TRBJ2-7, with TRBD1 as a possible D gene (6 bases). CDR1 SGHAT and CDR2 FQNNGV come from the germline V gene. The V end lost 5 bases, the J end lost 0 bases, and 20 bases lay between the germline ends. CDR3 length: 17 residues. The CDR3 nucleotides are TGTGCCAGCAGCCAGAGGGAGCCGGGACACCTCTCCTACGAGCAGTACTTC. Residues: CASSQREPGHLSYEQYF.

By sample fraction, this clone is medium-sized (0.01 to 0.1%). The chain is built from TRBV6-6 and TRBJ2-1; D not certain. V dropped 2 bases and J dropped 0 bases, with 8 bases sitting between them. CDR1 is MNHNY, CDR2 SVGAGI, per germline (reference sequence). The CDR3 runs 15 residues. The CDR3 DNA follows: TGTGCCAGCAGTTACGAGCTAAGCTCCTACAATGAGCAGTTCTTC. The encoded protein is CASSYELSSYNEQFF.

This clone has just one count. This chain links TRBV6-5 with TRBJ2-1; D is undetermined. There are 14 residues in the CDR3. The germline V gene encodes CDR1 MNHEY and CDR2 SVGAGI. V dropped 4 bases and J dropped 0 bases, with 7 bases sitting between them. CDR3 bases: TGTGCCAGCAGTTCTATGAGCTCCTACAATGAGCAGTTCTTC. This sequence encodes CASSSMSSYNEQFF.

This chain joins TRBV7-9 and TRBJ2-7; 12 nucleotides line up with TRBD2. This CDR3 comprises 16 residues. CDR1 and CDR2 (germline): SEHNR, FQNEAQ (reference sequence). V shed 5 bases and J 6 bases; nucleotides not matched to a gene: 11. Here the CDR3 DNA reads TGTGCCAGCAGCGTTCTAGCGGGAGGGCGGACGGGCGAGCAGTACTTC. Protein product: CASSVLAGGRTGEQYF.

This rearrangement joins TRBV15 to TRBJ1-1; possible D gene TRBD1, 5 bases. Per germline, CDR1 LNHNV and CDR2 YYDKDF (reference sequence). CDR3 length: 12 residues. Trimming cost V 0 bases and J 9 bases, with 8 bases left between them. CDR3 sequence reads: CATSREGGKAFF. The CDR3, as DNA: TGTGCCACCAGCAGAGAGGGGGGAAAAGCTTTCTTT.

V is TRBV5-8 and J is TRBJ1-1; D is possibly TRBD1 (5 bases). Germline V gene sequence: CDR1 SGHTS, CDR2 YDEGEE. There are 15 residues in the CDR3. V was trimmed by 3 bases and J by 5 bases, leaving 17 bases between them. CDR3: CASSSMGRGWTEAFF. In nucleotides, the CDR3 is TGTGCCAGCAGCTCCATGGGGAGGGGCTGGACTGAAGCTTTCTTT.

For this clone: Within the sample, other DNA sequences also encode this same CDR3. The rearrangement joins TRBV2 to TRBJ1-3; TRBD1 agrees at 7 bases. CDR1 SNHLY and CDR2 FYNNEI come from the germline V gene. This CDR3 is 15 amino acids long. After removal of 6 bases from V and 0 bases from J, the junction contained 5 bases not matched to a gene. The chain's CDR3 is CASRDRDNSGNTIYF. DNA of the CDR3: TGTGCCAGCAGAGACAGGGATAACTCTGGAAACACCATATATTTT.

In DNA, the CDR3 is TGTGCCAGCAGCCACCGGGACAGAACTTTAGATACGCAGTATTTT. As protein: CASSHRDRTLDTQYF. This chain joins TRBV13 and TRBJ2-3; TRBD1 matches at 7 bases. The junction had 10 bases not matched to a gene; V was cut back by 5 bases and J by 5 bases. CDR1 and CDR2 from the germline V gene are PRHDT and FYEKMQ (reference sequence). This CDR3 is built from 15 residues.

The CDR3 nucleotides are TGTGCCAGCAGCACGGGACAGGGAATCTATGGCTACACCTTC. Protein sequence: CASSTGQGIYGYTF. This chain connects TRBV9 to TRBJ1-2, with TRBD1 matching 9 bases. After removal of 4 bases from V and 4 bases from J, the junction contained 5 bases not matched to a gene. Germline V gene data show CDR1 as SGDLS and CDR2 as YYNGEE. The CDR3 is made up of 14 amino acids.

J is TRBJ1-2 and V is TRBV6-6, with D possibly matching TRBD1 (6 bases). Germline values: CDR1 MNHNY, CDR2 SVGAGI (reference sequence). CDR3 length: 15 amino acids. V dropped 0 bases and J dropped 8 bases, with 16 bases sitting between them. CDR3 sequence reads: CASSYSDQTGLGYTF. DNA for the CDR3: TGTGCCAGCAGTTACTCCGATCAGACAGGTCTCGGCTACACCTTC.

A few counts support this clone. The CDR3 DNA reads as TGTGCCAGCAGTGAAGTCACAGGAACCTACGAGCAGTACTTC. It encodes CASSEVTGTYEQYF. The chain employs TRBV6-1 and TRBJ2-7, with D possibly being TRBD1 (5 bases). The V gene lost 1 base and the J gene lost 2 bases, with 9 bases spanning the gap. The CDR3 is made up of 14 amino acids. Germline V gives CDR1 MNHNS, CDR2 SASEGT.

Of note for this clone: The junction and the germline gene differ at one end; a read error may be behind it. The CDR3 DNA sequence: TGTGCCAGCAGCGTAGACAGGGGATCCTACAATGAGCAGTTCTTC. As protein: CASSVDRGSYNEQFF. This chain joins TRBV11-3 and TRBJ2-1; 8 nucleotides match TRBD1. The CDR3 loop spans 15 amino acids. From germline, CDR1 is SGHNT and CDR2 YENEEA.

The CDR3, as DNA: TGTGCCAGCAGCGTGGGGACAGGGGTGAGGAGCTACACCTTC. Translation gives CASSVGTGVRSYTF. V gene TRBV9 combines with J gene TRBJ1-2; TRBD1 matches at 10 bases. Germline V CDR1 and CDR2: SGDLS, YYNGEE. There are 14 residues in the CDR3. V was clipped by 2 bases and J by 9 bases; unmatched bases: 7. Full variable domain (remainder filled in from reference TRBV9 and TRBJ1-2): DSGVTQTPKHLITATGQRVTLRCSPRSGDLSVYWYQQSLDQGLQFLIQYYNGEERAKGNILERFSAQQFPDLHSELNLSSLELGDSALYFCASSVGTGVRSYTFGSGTRLTVV.

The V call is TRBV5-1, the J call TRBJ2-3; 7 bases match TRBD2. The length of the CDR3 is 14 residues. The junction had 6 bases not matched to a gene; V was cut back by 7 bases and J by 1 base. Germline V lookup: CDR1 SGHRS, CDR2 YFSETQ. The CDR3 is CASARESGTDTQYF. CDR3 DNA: TGCGCCAGCGCGCGGGAGAGTGGCACAGATACGCAGTATTTT.

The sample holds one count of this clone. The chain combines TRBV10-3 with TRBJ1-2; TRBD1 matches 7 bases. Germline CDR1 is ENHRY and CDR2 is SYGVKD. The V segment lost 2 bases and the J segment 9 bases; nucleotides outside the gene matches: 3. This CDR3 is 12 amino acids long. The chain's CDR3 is CAISEDRASYTF. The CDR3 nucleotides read TGTGCCATCAGTGAGGACAGGGCCAGCTACACCTTC.